The 19 T cell receptor beta chains below all came from one sample that was sequenced in a study of cytomegalovirus exposure and HLA in healthy donors. The PCR contained 60 Vbeta and 13 Jbeta primers. Sequencing used immunoSEQ multiplex PCR; TCRdb keeps in-frame clones, though not all of them. The sample holds 210,000 or so clones, 75% to 85% seen once. Input material: PBMCs. Receptors originate from a girl aged 5-17 years in good health and CMV-seronegative.

This clone was seen more than once but under ten times. V and J are TRBV5-1 and TRBJ1-1; D unresolved. The CDR3 runs 14 residues. The germline V gene has CDR1 SGHRS and CDR2 YFSETQ. The V end was cut by 1 base, the J end by 3 bases, with 10 bases between. The CDR3 nucleotides read TGCGCCAGCAGCTTGCTGGGCATCGACACTGAAGCTTTCTTT. Translated, it gives CASSLLGIDTEAFF.

This sequence joins TRBV30 and TRBJ1-5, with TRBD1 matching over 8 bases. V trimming: 0 bases; J trimming: 2 bases; junction bases outside the gene matches: 3. The CDR3 has 15 residues. The germline V gene has CDR1 GTSNPN and CDR2 SVGIG (reference sequence). The CDR3 is CAWSVAGGGNQPQHF. The CDR3 region has the DNA TGTGCCTGGAGTGTAGCAGGGGGCGGCAATCAGCCCCAGCATTTT.

The chain has TRBV27 and TRBJ1-6, with D hard to call. V lost 2 bases, J lost 3 bases, and 11 bases lay in between. Germline V gene data show CDR1 as MNHEY and CDR2 as SMNVEV (reference sequence). There are 16 residues in the CDR3. In DNA, the CDR3 is TGTGCCAGCAGTTTAAGAGGCCAGAACTATAATTCACCCCTCCACTTT. Translation: CASSLRGQNYNSPLHF.

This clone occurred a few times. CDR3 nucleotide sequence: TGTGCCAGTAGTTTATCCCAAGCAGGTGGTCTCTCTGAAGCTTTCTTT. Translation gives CASSLSQAGGLSEAFF. The chain uses TRBV19 and TRBJ1-1; D is undetermined. V was shortened by 5 bases and J by 6 bases, with 22 bases between the two germline ends. CDR1 is LNHDA and CDR2 is SQIVND in the germline V gene (reference sequence). This CDR3 comprises 16 residues.

As for this clone: This sample also contains other DNA sequences that code for the same CDR3. This rearrangement joins TRBV7-3 to TRBJ1-2; 7 bases agree with TRBD1. Per the germline V gene, CDR1 is SGHTA and CDR2 is FQGTGA. With 5 bases clipped from V and 2 bases from J, the junction kept 2 bases outside the gene matches. This CDR3 spans 13 amino acids. CDR3 bases: TGTGCCAGCAGCCCGGGACAGAACTATGGCTACACCTTC. Translated, it gives CASSPGQNYGYTF. Full variable domain (remainder filled in from reference TRBV7-3 and TRBJ1-2): GAGVSQTPSNKVTEKGKYVELRCDPISGHTALYWYRQSLGQGPEFLIYFQGTGAADDSGLPNDRFFAVRPEGSVSTLKIQRTERGDSAVYLCASSPGQNYGYTFGSGTRLTVV.

The rearrangement links TRBV30 to TRBJ2-4; TRBD2 matches at 10 bases. This CDR3 contains 14 residues. CDR1 is GTSNPN, CDR2 SVGIG, per germline (reference sequence). The junction had 4 bases not matched to a gene; V was cut back by 6 bases and J by 2 bases. CDR3 coding DNA: TGTGCCTGCGGGACTAGCGTGTCCAAAAACATTCAGTACTTC. Translated: CACGTSVSKNIQYF.

CDR3 in amino acids: CAWSPGGDNSPLHF. CDR3 nucleotide sequence: TGTGCCTGGAGTCCAGGGGGCGACAATTCACCCCTCCACTTT. The rearrangement uses TRBV30 and TRBJ1-6; 8 bases are shared with TRBD1. This CDR3 is built from 14 residues. Germline CDR1 GTSNPN, CDR2 SVGIG (reference sequence). V trimming: 2 bases; J trimming: 7 bases; junction bases outside the gene matches: 4.

This clone was seen just once. V and J are TRBV6-6 and TRBJ2-5; 7 bases are shared with TRBD2. Trimming at V came to 8 bases and at J to 4 bases, leaving 10 bases not matched to a gene. Germline-derived CDR1 and CDR2 are MNHNY and SVGAGI (reference sequence). The CDR3 length is 14 residues. CDR3 residues: CASEKKGTTETQYF. CDR3 nucleotide sequence: TGTGCCAGCGAGAAAAAGGGGACTACAGAGACCCAGTACTTC.

The V gene is TRBV2, the J gene TRBJ2-7, with TRBD2 matching 11 bases. The CDR3 has 14 residues. After removal of 5 bases from V and 4 bases from J, the junction contained 4 bases not matched to a gene. Germline V CDR1 and CDR2: SNHLY, FYNNEI. The CDR3 coding sequence is TGTGCCAGCAGTTTTCGGACTAGCGGGTACGAGCAGTACTTC. It encodes CASSFRTSGYEQYF.

This sequence joins TRBV11-3 and TRBJ1-1; 7 bases fit TRBD1. Germline trimming cut 1 base from V and 4 bases from J; bases unmatched to any gene: 6. This CDR3 is built from 15 residues. CDR1 and CDR2 (germline): SGHNT, YENEEA. CDR3 sequence (DNA): TGTGCCAGCAGCTTAGCAGGCGACAGGGCCACTGAAGCTTTCTTT. Protein: CASSLAGDRATEAFF.

This chain joins TRBV27 and TRBJ2-1; 10 bases are shared with TRBD2. Germline V gene data show CDR1 as MNHEY and CDR2 as SMNVEV (reference sequence). The length of the CDR3 is 14 residues. With 10 bases clipped from V and 0 bases from J, the junction kept 3 bases outside the gene matches. The CDR3 region is CAIASGSSYNEQFF. The CDR3 coding sequence is TGTGCCATCGCTAGCGGGAGCTCCTACAATGAGCAGTTCTTC.

This sequence joins TRBV28 and TRBJ1-5; TRBD1 matches at 7 bases. CDR1 is MDHEN and CDR2 is SYDVKM in the germline V gene. This CDR3 is built from 16 residues. V lost 5 bases, J lost 3 bases, and 10 bases stayed unmatched. The CDR3 coding sequence is TGTGCCAGCAGTACAATGACAGGGTATCTCAATCAGCCCCAGCATTTT. Translation gives CASSTMTGYLNQPQHF. Combining the CDR3 with reference TRBV28 and TRBJ1-5 gives the whole variable domain DVKVTQSSRYLVKRTGEKVFLECVQDMDHENMFWYRQDPGLGLRLIYFSYDVKMKEKGDIPEGYSVSREKKERFSLILESASTNQTSMYLCASSTMTGYLNQPQHFGDGTRLSIL.

The V gene is TRBV2, the J gene TRBJ2-7; a possible D gene is TRBD2 (5 bases). The ends were cut back, 8 bases at V and 3 bases at J, with 8 bases in the middle. CDR3 length: 11 residues. Germline V lookup: CDR1 SNHLY, CDR2 FYNNEI. CDR3 amino acids: CASGAGYEQYF. CDR3 DNA sequence: TGTGCCAGCGGTGCGGGCTACGAGCAGTACTTC.

The V gene is TRBV5-3, the J gene TRBJ1-2, with D unclear. TRBV5-3 is an ORF; its function is uncertain. Trimming took off 1 base at V and 5 bases at J, with 9 bases between the two ends. This CDR3 has 13 residues. The CDR3 DNA is TGTGCCAGAAGCTTGTCAAACTATTATGGCTACACCTTC. Encoded protein: CARSLSNYYGYTF.

This clone was observed once. The genes are TRBV6-5 and TRBJ2-3, with TRBD2 matching 8 bases. CDR3 length: 14 residues. Germline V gives CDR1 MNHEY, CDR2 SVGAGI. J was trimmed by 15 bases and V by 6 bases; bases with no gene match: 17. The CDR3 protein is CASSSHTPSRGAYF. CDR3 sequence (DNA): TGTGCCAGCAGCTCCCATACCCCATCGCGGGGGGCATATTTT.

The chain combines TRBV28 with TRBJ1-5, with D perhaps TRBD1 (5 bases). Per the germline V gene, CDR1 is MDHEN and CDR2 is SYDVKM. The CDR3 has 14 residues. The V end lost 8 bases, the J end lost 6 bases, and 17 bases lay between the germline ends. CDR3 bases: TGTGCCAGCCGCCCGGGGGGGTTCCTTCAGCCCCAGCATTTT. Translated, it gives CASRPGGFLQPQHF.

The chain is built from TRBV5-1 and TRBJ2-2; weak D call: TRBD1 (5 bases). The CDR3 spans 15 residues. V dropped 0 bases and J dropped 3 bases, with 9 bases sitting between them. Germline V gives CDR1 SGHRS, CDR2 YFSETQ. Written as DNA, the CDR3 is TGCGCCAGCAGCTTGGTTGGGGCCTACACCGGGGAGCTGTTTTTT. Translating it yields CASSLVGAYTGELFF.

This clone was observed a single time. The rearrangement joins TRBV19 to TRBJ1-5; no clear D. Germline V gene sequence: CDR1 LNHDA, CDR2 SQIVND (reference sequence). The CDR3 sequence is 13 residues long. Trimming pared 1 base from V and 7 bases from J, leaving 8 bases between. The CDR3 spells CASSIGRVQPQHF. In DNA, the CDR3 is TGTGCCAGTAGTATAGGTCGGGTCCAGCCCCAGCATTTT.

The chain couples TRBV29-1 to TRBJ1-1, with D possibly being TRBD1 (6 bases). This CDR3 is 14 amino acids long. The germline V gene has CDR1 SQVTM and CDR2 ANQGSEA. V shed 4 bases and J shed 10 bases, with 22 bases lying between them. The CDR3 is CSVAQGTVGVAAFF. The CDR3 DNA is TGCAGCGTTGCCCAGGGGACGGTAGGAGTGGCAGCTTTCTTT.